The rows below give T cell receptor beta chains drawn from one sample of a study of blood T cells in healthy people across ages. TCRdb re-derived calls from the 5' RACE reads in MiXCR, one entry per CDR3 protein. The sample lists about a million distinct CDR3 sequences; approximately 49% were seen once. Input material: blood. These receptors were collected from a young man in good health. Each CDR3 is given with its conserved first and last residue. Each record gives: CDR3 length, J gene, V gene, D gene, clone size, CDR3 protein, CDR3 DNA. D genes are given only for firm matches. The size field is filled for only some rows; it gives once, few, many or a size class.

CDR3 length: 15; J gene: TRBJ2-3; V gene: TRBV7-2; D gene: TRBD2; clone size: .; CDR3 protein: CATGTSGESTDTQYF; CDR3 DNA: TGTGCCACCGGGACTAGCGGGGAGAGCACAGATACGCAGTATTTT
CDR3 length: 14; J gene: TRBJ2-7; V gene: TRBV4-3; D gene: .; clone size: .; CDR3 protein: CASSQERQVDEQYF; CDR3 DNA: TGCGCCAGCAGCCAAGAAAGGCAGGTCGACGAGCAGTACTTC
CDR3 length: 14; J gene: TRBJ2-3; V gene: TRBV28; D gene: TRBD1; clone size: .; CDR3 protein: CASRRQGRTDTQYF; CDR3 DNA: TGTGCCAGCAGGAGACAGGGAAGGACAGATACGCAGTATTTT
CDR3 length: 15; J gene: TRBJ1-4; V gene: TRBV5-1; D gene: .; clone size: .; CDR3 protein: CASRPPGGQEEKLFF; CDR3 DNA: TGCGCCAGCAGACCTCCGGGGGGGCAGGAGGAAAAACTGTTTTTT
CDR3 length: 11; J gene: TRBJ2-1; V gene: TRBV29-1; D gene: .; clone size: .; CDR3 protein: CSVAEFNEQFF; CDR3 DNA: TGCAGCGTTGCCGAGTTCAATGAGCAGTTCTTC
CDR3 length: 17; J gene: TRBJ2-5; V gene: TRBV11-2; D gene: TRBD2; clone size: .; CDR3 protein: CASSPLSLAAKQETQYF; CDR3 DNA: TGTGCCAGCAGCCCCCTAAGTCTAGCGGCTAAACAAGAGACCCAGTACTTC
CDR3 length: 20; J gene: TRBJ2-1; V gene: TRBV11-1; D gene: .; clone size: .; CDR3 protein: CASSLEVGGRSLGSYNEQFF; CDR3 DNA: TGTGCCAGCAGCTTAGAGGTGGGGGGACGCTCTCTAGGCTCCTACAATGAGCAGTTCTTC
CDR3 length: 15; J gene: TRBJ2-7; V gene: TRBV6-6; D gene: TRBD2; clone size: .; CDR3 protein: CASSPQTSNPYEQYF; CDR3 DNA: TGTGCCAGCAGTCCTCAGACTAGCAATCCTTACGAGCAGTACTTC
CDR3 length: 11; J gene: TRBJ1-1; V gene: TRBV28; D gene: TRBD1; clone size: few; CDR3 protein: CASSYRGAAFF; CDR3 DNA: TGTGCCAGCAGTTACAGGGGGGCCGCTTTCTTT
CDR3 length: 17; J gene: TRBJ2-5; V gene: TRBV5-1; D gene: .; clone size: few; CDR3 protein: CASSLAGVSVGRETQYF; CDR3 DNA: TGCGCCAGCAGCTTGGCCGGAGTGTCGGTCGGCCGAGAGACCCAGTACTTC
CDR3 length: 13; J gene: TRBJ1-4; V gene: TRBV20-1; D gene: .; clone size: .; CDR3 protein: CSAWDPRNEKLFF; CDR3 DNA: TGCAGTGCTTGGGACCCCCGGAATGAAAAACTGTTTTTT
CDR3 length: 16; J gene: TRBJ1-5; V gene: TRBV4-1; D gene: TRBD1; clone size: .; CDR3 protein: CASSQERQGGDQPQHF; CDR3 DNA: TGCGCCAGCAGCCAAGAGAGACAGGGGGGGGATCAGCCCCAGCATTTT
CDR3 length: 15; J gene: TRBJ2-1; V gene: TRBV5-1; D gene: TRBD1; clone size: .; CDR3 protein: CASSLMQGAYNEQFF; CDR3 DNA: TGCGCCAGCAGCTTGATGCAGGGGGCATACAATGAGCAGTTCTTC
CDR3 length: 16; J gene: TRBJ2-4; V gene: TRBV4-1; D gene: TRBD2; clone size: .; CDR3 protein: CASSRQTSGSYKEQYF; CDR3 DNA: TGCGCCAGCAGCCGACAGACTAGCGGCTCCTACAAGGAGCAGTACTTC
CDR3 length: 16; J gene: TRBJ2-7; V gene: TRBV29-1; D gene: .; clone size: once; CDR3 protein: CSVDSATGRASNEQYF; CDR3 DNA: TGCAGCGTCGACAGTGCGACAGGGAGGGCGAGTAACGAGCAGTACTTC
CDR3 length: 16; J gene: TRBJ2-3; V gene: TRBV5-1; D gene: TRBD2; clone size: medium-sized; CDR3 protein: CASSLEEAGGTDTQYF; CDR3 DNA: TGCGCCAGCAGCTTGGAAGAGGCGGGGGGCACAGATACGCAGTATTTT
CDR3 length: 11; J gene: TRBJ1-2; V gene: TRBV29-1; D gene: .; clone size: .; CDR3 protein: CSVGAAGGYTF; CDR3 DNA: TGCAGCGTTGGGGCAGCGGGTGGCTACACCTTC
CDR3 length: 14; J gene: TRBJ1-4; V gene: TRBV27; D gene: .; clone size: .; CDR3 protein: CASSFSRGEEKLFF; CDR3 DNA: TGTGCCAGCAGTTTCTCGAGGGGCGAGGAAAAACTGTTTTTT
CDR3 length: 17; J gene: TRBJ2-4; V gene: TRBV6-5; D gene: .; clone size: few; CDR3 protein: CASSYGYGAGAKNIQYF; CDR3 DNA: TGTGCCAGCAGTTACGGTTACGGGGCAGGGGCCAAAAACATTCAGTACTTC
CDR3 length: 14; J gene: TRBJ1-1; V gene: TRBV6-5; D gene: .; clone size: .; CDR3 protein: CASSYSGLQTRAFF; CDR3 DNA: TGTGCCAGCAGTTACTCGGGTTTACAGACTCGAGCTTTCTTT
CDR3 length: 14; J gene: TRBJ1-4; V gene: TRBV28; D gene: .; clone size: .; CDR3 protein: CASREDSSNEKLFF; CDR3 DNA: TGTGCCAGCAGGGAAGACAGTTCTAATGAAAAACTGTTTTTT
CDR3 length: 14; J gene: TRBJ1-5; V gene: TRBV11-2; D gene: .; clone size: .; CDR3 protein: CAGSLLGGAQPQHF; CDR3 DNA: TGTGCCGGCAGCTTATTAGGGGGAGCGCAGCCCCAGCATTTT
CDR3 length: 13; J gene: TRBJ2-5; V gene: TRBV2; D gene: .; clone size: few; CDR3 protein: CASTRQPKETQYF; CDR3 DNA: TGTGCCAGCACCCGACAGCCCAAAGAGACCCAGTACTTC
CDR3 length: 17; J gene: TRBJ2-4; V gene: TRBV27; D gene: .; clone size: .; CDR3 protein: CASSELLRGGSKNIQYF; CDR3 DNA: TGTGCCAGCAGTGAGCTCCTCAGGGGCGGGTCCAAAAACATTCAGTACTTC
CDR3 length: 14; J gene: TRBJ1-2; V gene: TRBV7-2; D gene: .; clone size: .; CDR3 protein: CASSEGQALYGYTF; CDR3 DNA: TGTGCCAGCAGCGAAGGGCAGGCCTTATATGGCTACACCTTC
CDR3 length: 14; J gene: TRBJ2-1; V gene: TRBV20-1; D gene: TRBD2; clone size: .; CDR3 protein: CSARGGTSMNEQFF; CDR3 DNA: TGCAGTGCTAGAGGCGGGACTAGTATGAATGAGCAGTTCTTC
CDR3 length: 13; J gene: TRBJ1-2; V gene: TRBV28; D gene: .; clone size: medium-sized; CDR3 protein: CASNLGLNYGYTF; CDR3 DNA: TGTGCCAGCAATCTCGGACTCAACTATGGCTACACCTTC
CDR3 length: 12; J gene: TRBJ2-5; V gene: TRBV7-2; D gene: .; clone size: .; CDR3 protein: CASRVGVETQYF; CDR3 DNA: TGTGCCAGCAGAGTAGGGGTTGAGACCCAGTACTTC
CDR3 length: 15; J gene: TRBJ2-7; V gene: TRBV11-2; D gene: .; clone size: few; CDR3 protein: CASSLRGPSYNEQYF; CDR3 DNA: TGTGCCAGCAGTTTACGGGGGCCCTCCTACAATGAGCAGTACTTC
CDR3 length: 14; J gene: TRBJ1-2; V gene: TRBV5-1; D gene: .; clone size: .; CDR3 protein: CASSTLNAGNGYTF; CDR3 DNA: TGCGCCAGCAGCACTTTAAATGCAGGGAATGGCTACACCTTC
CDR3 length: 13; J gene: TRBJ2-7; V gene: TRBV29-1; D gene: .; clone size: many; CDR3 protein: CSVESRGGSEQYF; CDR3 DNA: TGCAGCGTTGAAAGTAGAGGGGGGAGCGAGCAGTACTTC
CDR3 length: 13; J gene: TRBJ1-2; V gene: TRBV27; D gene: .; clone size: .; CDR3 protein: CASSVYREAGYTF; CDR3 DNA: TGTGCCAGCAGTGTTTACAGGGAGGCGGGCTACACCTTC
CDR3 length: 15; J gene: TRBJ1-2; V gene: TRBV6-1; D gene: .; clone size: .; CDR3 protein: CVSSAGADSNYGYTF; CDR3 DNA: TGTGTCAGCAGTGCGGGGGCGGATTCTAACTATGGCTACACCTTC
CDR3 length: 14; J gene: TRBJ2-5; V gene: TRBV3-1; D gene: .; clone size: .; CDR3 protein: CASSQEAFQETQYF; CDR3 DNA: TGTGCCAGCAGCCAAGAAGCCTTTCAGGAGACCCAGTACTTC
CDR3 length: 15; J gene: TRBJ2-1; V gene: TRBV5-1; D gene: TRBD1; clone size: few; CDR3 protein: CASTVGQLGSNEQFF; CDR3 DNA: TGCGCCAGCACCGTGGGACAGTTGGGTTCCAATGAGCAGTTCTTC
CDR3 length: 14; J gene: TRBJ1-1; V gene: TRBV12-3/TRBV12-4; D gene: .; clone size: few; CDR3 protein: CASSDNRGPTEAFF; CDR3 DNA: TGTGCCAGCAGCGACAACCGGGGCCCCACTGAAGCTTTCTTT
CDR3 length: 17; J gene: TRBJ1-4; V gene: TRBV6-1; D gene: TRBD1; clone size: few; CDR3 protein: CASRSRQGSNVDEKLFF; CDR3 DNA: TGTGCCAGCAGAAGCCGACAGGGATCGAACGTGGATGAAAAACTGTTTTTT
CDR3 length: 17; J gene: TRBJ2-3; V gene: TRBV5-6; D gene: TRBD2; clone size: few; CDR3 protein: CASSLTGTSGRTDTQYF; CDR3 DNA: TGTGCCAGCAGCTTAACCGGGACTAGCGGCCGCACAGATACGCAGTATTTT
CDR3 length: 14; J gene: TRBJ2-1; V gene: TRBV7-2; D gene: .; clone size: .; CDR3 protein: CASSRGGLMNEQFF; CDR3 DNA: TGTGCCAGCAGCCGTGGGGGTTTAATGAATGAGCAGTTCTTC
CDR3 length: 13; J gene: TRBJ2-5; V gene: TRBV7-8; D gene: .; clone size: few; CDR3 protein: CASRRTEWETQYF; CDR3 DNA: TGTGCCAGCAGGCGCACAGAGTGGGAGACCCAGTACTTC
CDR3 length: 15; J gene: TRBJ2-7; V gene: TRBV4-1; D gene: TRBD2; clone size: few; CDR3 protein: CASSQGWGGTYEQYF; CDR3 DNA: TGCGCCAGCAGCCAGGGATGGGGGGGAACCTACGAGCAGTACTTC
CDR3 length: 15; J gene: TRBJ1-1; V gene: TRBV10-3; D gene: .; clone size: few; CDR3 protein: CAISENEGGDTEAFF; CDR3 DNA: TGTGCCATCAGTGAGAATGAGGGCGGTGACACTGAAGCTTTCTTT
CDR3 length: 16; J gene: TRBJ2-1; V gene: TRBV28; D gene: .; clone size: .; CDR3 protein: CASSYPPRSSYNEQFF; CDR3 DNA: TGTGCCAGCAGTTATCCCCCCCGGAGCTCCTACAATGAGCAGTTCTTC
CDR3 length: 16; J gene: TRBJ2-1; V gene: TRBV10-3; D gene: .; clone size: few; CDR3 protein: CAISESVGPLGNEQFF; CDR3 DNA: TGTGCCATCAGTGAGTCCGTGGGACCCCTGGGGAATGAGCAGTTCTTC
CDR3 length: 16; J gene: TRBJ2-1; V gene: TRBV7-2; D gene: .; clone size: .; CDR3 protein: CASSLVWGFSYNEQFF; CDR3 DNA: TGTGCCAGCAGCTTAGTTTGGGGGTTCTCCTACAATGAGCAGTTCTTC
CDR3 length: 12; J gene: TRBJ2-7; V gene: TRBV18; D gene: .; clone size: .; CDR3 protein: CVSSPQDREQYF; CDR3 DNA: TGTGTCAGCTCACCCCAGGACAGAGAGCAGTACTTC
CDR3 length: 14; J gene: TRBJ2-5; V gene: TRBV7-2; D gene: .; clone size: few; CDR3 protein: CASNPGGLDETQYF; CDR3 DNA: TGTGCCAGCAACCCTGGGGGTCTTGACGAGACCCAGTACTTC
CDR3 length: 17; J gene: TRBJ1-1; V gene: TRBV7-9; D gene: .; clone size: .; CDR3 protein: CASSLGPGSPMGTEAFF; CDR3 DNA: TGTGCCAGCAGCTTAGGTCCTGGGAGCCCCATGGGCACTGAAGCTTTCTTT
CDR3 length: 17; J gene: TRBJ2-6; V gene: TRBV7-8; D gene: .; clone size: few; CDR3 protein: CASTHRTVSQGANVLTF; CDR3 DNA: TGTGCCAGCACGCACCGAACCGTGTCGCAGGGGGCCAACGTCCTGACTTTC
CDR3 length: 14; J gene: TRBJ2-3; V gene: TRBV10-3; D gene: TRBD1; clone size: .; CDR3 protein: CAIRGQLSTDTQYF; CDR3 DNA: TGTGCCATCAGGGGACAGCTTAGCACAGATACGCAGTATTTT
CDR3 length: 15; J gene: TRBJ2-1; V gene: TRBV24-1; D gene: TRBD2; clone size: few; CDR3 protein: CATSDRGGVYNEQFF; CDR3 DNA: TGTGCCACCAGTGATCGTGGGGGGGTCTACAATGAGCAGTTCTTC
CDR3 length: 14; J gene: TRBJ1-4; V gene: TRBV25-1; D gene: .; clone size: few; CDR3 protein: CASSEYRMGEKLFF; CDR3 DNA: TGTGCCAGCAGTGAATATAGAATGGGTGAAAAACTGTTTTTT
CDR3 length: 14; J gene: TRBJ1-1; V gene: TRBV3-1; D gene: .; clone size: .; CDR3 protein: CASSQGGTSTEAFF; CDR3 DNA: TGTGCCAGCAGCCAAGGGGGGACATCCACTGAAGCTTTCTTT
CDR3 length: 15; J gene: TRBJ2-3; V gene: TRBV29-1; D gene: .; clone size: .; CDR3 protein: CSVERARGSTDTQYF; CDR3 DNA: TGCAGCGTTGAAAGGGCGCGGGGATCTACAGATACGCAGTATTTT
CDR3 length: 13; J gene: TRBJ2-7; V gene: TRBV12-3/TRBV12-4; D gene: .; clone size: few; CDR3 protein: CAGSLTTGTEQYF; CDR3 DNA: TGTGCCGGCAGTTTAACGACAGGAACCGAGCAGTACTTC
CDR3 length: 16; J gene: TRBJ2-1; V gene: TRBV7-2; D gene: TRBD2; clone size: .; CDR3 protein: CASSLAGSPQWNEQFF; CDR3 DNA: TGTGCTAGCAGCTTAGCGGGGTCTCCGCAATGGAATGAGCAGTTCTTC
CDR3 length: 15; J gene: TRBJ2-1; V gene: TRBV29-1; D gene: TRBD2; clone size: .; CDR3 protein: CSVEASGGPYNEQFF; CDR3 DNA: TGCAGCGTTGAAGCTAGCGGGGGCCCCTACAATGAGCAGTTCTTC
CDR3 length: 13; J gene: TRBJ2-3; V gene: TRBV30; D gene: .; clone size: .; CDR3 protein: CAQEEYFTDTQYF; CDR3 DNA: TGTGCCCAAGAGGAGTACTTCACAGATACGCAGTATTTT
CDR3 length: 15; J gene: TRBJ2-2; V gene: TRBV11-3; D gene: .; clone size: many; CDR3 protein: CASNPLGTNTGELFF; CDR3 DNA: TGTGCCAGCAACCCGCTAGGAACCAACACCGGGGAGCTGTTTTTT